These 25 T cell receptor beta chains share one sample of origin, sequenced in a study of T-cell reconstitution after alpha-beta-depleted transplantation in children. Unique molecular identifiers were used in preparing the TCRbeta library. TCRdb reprocessed the PCR reads via MiXCR and lists one record per CDR3 protein. Of about 400,000 distinct CDR3 sequences detected, around 21% appear once; the ten largest clones hold about 3.8%. Specimen: PBMCs from the stem cell graft donor, collected from the stem cell graft. The receptor source for this set is a human donor who donated a stem cell graft to a child with acute myeloid leukemia.

This clonotype occurred many times. The chain links TRBV12-3 or TRBV12-4 to TRBJ2-1, with TRBD2 matching 13 bases. The CDR3 contains 15 residues. V gave up 7 bases and J gave up 6 bases; unmatched junction bases: 6. In nucleotides, the CDR3 is TGTGCCAGCACTTCCGGGACTAGCGGGATCAATGAGCAGTTCTTC. Amino acid sequence: CASTSGTSGINEQFF.

The chain is built from TRBV20-1 and TRBJ2-1; 10 bases map to TRBD2. V was clipped by 6 bases and J by 9 bases; unmatched bases: 17. This CDR3 has 16 residues. Germline lookup yields CDR1 DFQATT and CDR2 SNEGSKA (reference sequence). The CDR3 here is CSAAPGLARGGIEQFF. CDR3 DNA sequence: TGCAGTGCCGCCCCGGGACTAGCGCGTGGGGGAATTGAGCAGTTCTTC.

This clonotype appeared many times. This chain connects TRBV6-4 to TRBJ2-1, with TRBD1 as a possible D gene (6 bases). V lost 3 bases and J 4 bases, leaving 7 bases between the germline ends. This CDR3 region has 13 residues. Germline-derived CDR1 and CDR2 are MRHNA and SNTAGT. The CDR3 reads CASSETGYNEQFF. The CDR3 coding sequence is TGTGCCAGCAGTGAAACAGGGTACAATGAGCAGTTCTTC.

This chain links TRBV7-3 with TRBJ1-1, with D possibly TRBD1 on 5 matching bases. Germline-derived CDR1 and CDR2 are SGHTA and FQGTGA. V lost 4 bases to trimming and J lost 2 bases, with 11 bases between them. CDR3 length equals 14 residues. CDR3 amino acids: CASSSSGINTEAFF. The CDR3 nucleotides are TGTGCCAGCAGCTCCTCAGGGATAAACACTGAAGCTTTCTTT.

The genes are TRBV12-3 or TRBV12-4 and TRBJ2-7; possibly TRBD2 for D (6 bases). The CDR3 runs to 15 residues. Trimming took off 3 bases at V and 3 bases at J, with 15 bases between the two ends. The CDR3 sequence: CASSFLPGLYYEQYF. Written as DNA, the CDR3 is TGTGCCAGCAGTTTTCTCCCTGGACTATACTACGAGCAGTACTTC.

The CDR3 loop is CASSIEAETLGELFF. The CDR3 bases are TGTGCCAGTAGTATAGAGGCAGAGACACTCGGGGAGCTGTTTTTT. The genes are TRBV19 and TRBJ2-2; no reliable D call. Germline V gives CDR1 LNHDA, CDR2 SQIVND (reference sequence). This CDR3 contains 15 residues. Trimming removed 0 bases from V and 7 bases from J, with 12 bases in between.

This clonotype showed up just a few times. The chain joins TRBV7-7 to TRBJ2-1; 7 nucleotides line up with TRBD2. Germline V CDR1 and CDR2: SSHAT, FNYEAQ (reference sequence). The CDR3 has 16 amino acids. J gave up 4 bases and V 3 bases, and 9 bases lay outside the gene matches. The CDR3 DNA is TGTGCCAGCAGCTTCTTAGCTAGCGGCGTATACAATGAGCAGTTCTTC. Translated, it gives CASSFLASGVYNEQFF.

V and J are TRBV24-1 and TRBJ2-3; 7 bases are shared with TRBD2. The CDR3 extends over 14 amino acids. V lost 5 bases, J lost 2 bases, and 3 bases stayed unmatched. CDR1 and CDR2 (germline): KGHDR, SFDVKD. For the CDR3, the DNA is TGTGCCACCAGTGGAGCGGGATACACAGATACGCAGTATTTT. Translation gives CATSGAGYTDTQYF.

The V call is TRBV24-1, the J call TRBJ2-1, with 7 bases identical to TRBD2. V shed 3 bases and J 5 bases; nucleotides not matched to a gene: 3. This CDR3 is 14 amino acids long. The germline gives CDR1 KGHDR, CDR2 SFDVKD. The chain's CDR3 is CATSDPGLNNEQFF. In nucleotides, the CDR3 is TGTGCCACCAGTGATCCGGGACTAAACAATGAGCAGTTCTTC.

The V call is TRBV20-1, the J call TRBJ2-1, with a possible D match to TRBD1 (6 bases). Trimming removed 0 bases from V and 8 bases from J, with 14 bases in between. Germline V CDR1 and CDR2: DFQATT, SNEGSKA (reference sequence). The CDR3 covers 14 residues. The CDR3 here is CSARDWQGKDEQFF. The DNA of the CDR3 is TGCAGTGCTAGAGATTGGCAGGGGAAGGATGAGCAGTTCTTC.

There are a few counts of this clonotype. The rearrangement links TRBV19 to TRBJ2-7; possible D gene TRBD1, 6 bases. V lost 4 bases and J 3 bases, leaving 13 bases between the germline ends. Germline CDR1 reads LNHDA; CDR2 reads SQIVND (reference sequence). The CDR3 covers 14 residues. The CDR3 protein is CASSTRDKGYEQYF. The CDR3 DNA reads TGTGCCAGTAGTACAAGGGACAAGGGCTACGAGCAGTACTTC.

The chain employs TRBV4-3 and TRBJ1-2; TRBD1 is a possible D gene (5 bases). From germline, CDR1 is LGHNA and CDR2 YSLEER. CDR3 length: 15 residues. Trimming shortened V by 1 base and J by 6 bases, and 15 bases separated the two germline ends. The DNA for the CDR3 is TGCGCCAGCAGCCAAGCTTGGCGCCCAGGGAATGGCTACACCTTC. As protein: CASSQAWRPGNGYTF.

The rearrangement joins TRBV29-1 to TRBJ1-2; D is unresolved. Germline loops: CDR1 SQVTM, CDR2 ANQGSEA. V shed 7 bases and J shed 10 bases, with 22 bases lying between them. This CDR3 spans 13 amino acids. CDR3 coding DNA: TGCAGCGCCCGGGAGTGGGATACAAACGACTACACCTTC. This encodes CSAREWDTNDYTF.

This clonotype was seen a handful of times. The chain links TRBV20-1 to TRBJ2-7, with TRBD2 matching over 7 bases. The germline CDR1 and CDR2 sequences are DFQATT and SNEGSKA (reference sequence). This CDR3 has 14 residues. J was trimmed by 0 bases and V by 5 bases; bases with no gene match: 7. CDR3 sequence: CSAGSGLSSYEQYF. The CDR3 DNA reads TGCAGTGCTGGTAGCGGGCTAAGCTCCTACGAGCAGTACTTC.

V gene TRBV24-1 combines with J gene TRBJ2-1; the match to TRBD1 covers 8 bases. CDR3 size: 15 residues. In germline, CDR1 is KGHDR, CDR2 SFDVKD. V trimming: 4 bases; J trimming: 7 bases; junction bases outside the gene matches: 8. The CDR3 nucleotides are TGTGCCACCAGTGACCCAGGGGGCGCCGGGAATGAGCAGTTCTTC. Its protein is CATSDPGGAGNEQFF.

The V and J genes are TRBV12-3 or TRBV12-4 and TRBJ2-5; 10 nucleotides match TRBD1. Trimming removed 7 bases from V and 5 bases from J; junction bases left unmatched: 4. The CDR3 covers 13 residues. The CDR3 sequence: CASTGTGVETQYF. CDR3 DNA sequence: TGTGCCAGCACCGGGACAGGGGTCGAGACCCAGTACTTC.

In DNA, the CDR3 is TGTGCCAGTCGTCTAGCGGGAGACGGAGAGCAGTACTTC. It yields the protein CASRLAGDGEQYF. The chain joins TRBV12-3 or TRBV12-4 to TRBJ2-7, with 10 bases aligning to TRBD2. The CDR3 is 13 amino acids. After removal of 9 bases from V and 7 bases from J, the junction contained 9 bases not matched to a gene.

This clonotype was observed at least ten times. This chain connects TRBV2 to TRBJ2-1; 10 bases line up with TRBD2. The CDR3 is 17 residues long. CDR1 and CDR2 (germline): SNHLY, FYNNEI. Unmatched junction bases numbered 7, after V lost 0 bases and J lost 5 bases. The CDR3 bases are TGTGCCAGCAGTGAAGCGCCGGGACTAGCGCGAGACAATGAGCAGTTCTTC. Protein sequence: CASSEAPGLARDNEQFF.

With respect to this clonotype: Given a much more abundant clone one base away, this may be a read error. This rearrangement joins TRBV20-1 to TRBJ2-1, with TRBD2 matching over 15 bases. The CDR3 spans 16 residues. CDR1 is DFQATT, CDR2 SNEGSKA, per germline (reference sequence). The CDR3 here is CCARDPGLAGGNEQFF. The CDR3 bases are TGCTGTGCTAGAGATCCGGGACTAGCGGGAGGCAATGAGCAGTTCTTC.

This clonotype came up a few times. The chain carries TRBV6-1 and TRBJ2-4; D is unresolved. CDR1 and CDR2 from the germline V gene are MNHNS and SASEGT. Trimming left V 4 bases short and J 11 bases short, with 15 bases between. The CDR3 totals 13 residues. The CDR3 loop reads CASSAPGVWFQYF. CDR3 nucleotide sequence: TGTGCCAGCAGTGCCCCTGGGGTCTGGTTTCAGTACTTC.

This clonotype was picked up a small number of times. The rearrangement joins TRBV24-1 to TRBJ1-5; D gene unclear. The CDR3 spans 15 residues. The V end lost 2 bases, the J end lost 5 bases, and 12 bases lay between the germline ends. CDR1 is KGHDR and CDR2 is SFDVKD in the germline V gene. The CDR3 nucleotides are TGTGCCACCAGTGATTCGTTGGGCATGGATCAGCCCCAGCATTTT. Encoded protein: CATSDSLGMDQPQHF.

This clonotype came up a few times. V and J are TRBV5-1 and TRBJ2-3, with D possibly TRBD2 on 5 matching bases. The V gene lost 3 bases and the J gene lost 0 bases, with 11 bases spanning the gap. CDR1 is SGHRS and CDR2 is YFSETQ in the germline V gene. This CDR3 region has 15 residues. The CDR3 loop is CASSSERPSTDTQYF. DNA of the CDR3: TGCGCCAGCAGCTCCGAGCGGCCCAGCACAGATACGCAGTATTTT. The full variable domain, rest sourced from reference TRBV5-1 and TRBJ2-3, is KAGVTQTPRYLIKTRGQQVTLSCSPISGHRSVSWYQQTPGQGLQFLFEYFSETQRNKGNFPGRFSGRQFSNSRSEMNVSTLELGDSALYLCASSSERPSTDTQYFGPGTRLTVL.

This clonotype has at least ten counts. The genes are TRBV7-8 and TRBJ2-1; the match to TRBD2 covers 9 bases. This CDR3 is built from 16 residues. The germline CDR1 and CDR2 sequences are SGHVS and FQNEAQ. J gave up 3 bases and V 8 bases, and 11 bases lay outside the gene matches. This chain's CDR3 is CASFGASGKSYNEQFF. Written as DNA, the CDR3 is TGTGCCAGCTTTGGAGCTAGCGGGAAAAGCTACAATGAGCAGTTCTTC.

This clonotype came up a few times. This sequence joins TRBV7-6 and TRBJ2-3; 8 bases agree with TRBD1. Germline V gives CDR1 SGHVS, CDR2 FNYEAQ. V lost 5 bases to trimming and J lost 4 bases; unmatched junction nucleotides: 5. CDR3 length: 14 residues. The CDR3 region has the DNA TGTGCCAGCAGCGACGGACAGGGAGCAGATACGCAGTATTTT. The encoded protein is CASSDGQGADTQYF.

This clonotype occurred many times. The genes are TRBV20-1 and TRBJ2-7; 8 nucleotides line up with TRBD2. The CDR3 loop spans 15 amino acids. V lost 3 bases, J lost 2 bases, and 9 bases stayed unmatched. The germline CDR1 and CDR2 sequences are DFQATT and SNEGSKA (reference sequence). The CDR3 DNA reads TGCAGTGCTAGGTCGGGGAGCGGGAGAACCTACGAGCAGTACTTC. Encoded protein: CSARSGSGRTYEQYF.